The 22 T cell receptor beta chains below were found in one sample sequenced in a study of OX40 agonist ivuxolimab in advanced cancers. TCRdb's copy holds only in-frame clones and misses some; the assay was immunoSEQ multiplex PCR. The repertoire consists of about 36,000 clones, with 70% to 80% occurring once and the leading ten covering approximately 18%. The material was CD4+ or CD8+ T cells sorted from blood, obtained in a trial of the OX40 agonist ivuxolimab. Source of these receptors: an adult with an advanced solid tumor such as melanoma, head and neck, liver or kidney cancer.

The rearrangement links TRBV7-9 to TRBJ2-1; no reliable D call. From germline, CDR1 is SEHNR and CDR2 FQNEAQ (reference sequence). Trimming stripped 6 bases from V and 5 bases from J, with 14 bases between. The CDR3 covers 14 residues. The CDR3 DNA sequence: TGTGCCAGCAGGTTGCAGGTTGGGAACAATGAGCAGTTCTTC. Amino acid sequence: CASRLQVGNNEQFF.

DNA for the CDR3: TGTGCCAGCAACAGGGGGCTTATCTATGGCTACACCTTC. It yields the protein CASNRGLIYGYTF. V and J are TRBV6-1 and TRBJ1-2; the match to TRBD1 covers 9 bases. The CDR3 covers 13 residues. The germline V gene encodes CDR1 MNHNS and CDR2 SASEGT. The junction had 4 bases not matched to a gene; V was cut back by 7 bases and J by 4 bases.

The CDR3 here is CSVETAAVAKTQYF. The CDR3 region has the DNA TGCAGCGTTGAAACGGCAGCCGTGGCGAAGACCCAGTACTTC. The chain employs TRBV29-1 and TRBJ2-5; D is ambiguous. The CDR3 has 14 residues. Germline V gene lookup returns CDR1 SQVTM and CDR2 ANQGSEA. Trimming left V 2 bases short and J 6 bases short, with 16 bases between.

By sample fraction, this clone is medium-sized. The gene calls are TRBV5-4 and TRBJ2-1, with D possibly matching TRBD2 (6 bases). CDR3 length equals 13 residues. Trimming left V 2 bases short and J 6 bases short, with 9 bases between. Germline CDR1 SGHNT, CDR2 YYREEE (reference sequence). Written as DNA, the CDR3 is TGTGCCAGCAGCTTATTCGGGAGCAATGAGCAGTTCTTC. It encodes CASSLFGSNEQFF.

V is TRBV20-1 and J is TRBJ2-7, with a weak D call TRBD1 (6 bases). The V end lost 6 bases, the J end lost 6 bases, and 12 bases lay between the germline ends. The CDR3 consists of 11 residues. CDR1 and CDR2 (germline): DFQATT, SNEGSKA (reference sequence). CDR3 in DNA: TGCAGTGCCGTGAGGGGGTCCGAGCAGTACTTC. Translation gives CSAVRGSEQYF.

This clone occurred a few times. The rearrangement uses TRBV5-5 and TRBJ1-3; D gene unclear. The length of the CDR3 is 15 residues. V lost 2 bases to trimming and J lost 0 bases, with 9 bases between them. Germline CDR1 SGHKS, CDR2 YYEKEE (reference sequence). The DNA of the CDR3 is TGTGCCAGCAGCTTAACCACTTACTCTGGAAACACCATATATTTT. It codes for CASSLTTYSGNTIYF.

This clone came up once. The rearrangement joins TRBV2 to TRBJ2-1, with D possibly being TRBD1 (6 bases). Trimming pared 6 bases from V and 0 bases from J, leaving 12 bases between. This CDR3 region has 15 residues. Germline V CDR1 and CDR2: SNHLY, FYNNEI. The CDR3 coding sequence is TGTGCCAGCAGGCCCGACAGGAGCTCCTACAATGAGCAGTTCTTC. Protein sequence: CASRPDRSSYNEQFF.

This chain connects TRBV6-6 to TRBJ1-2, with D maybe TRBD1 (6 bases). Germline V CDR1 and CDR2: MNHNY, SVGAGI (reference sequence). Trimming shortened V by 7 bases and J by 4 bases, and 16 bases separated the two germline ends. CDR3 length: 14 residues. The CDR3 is CASNSGGGGYGYTF. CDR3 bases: TGTGCCAGCAACTCGGGGGGGGGCGGCTATGGCTACACCTTC.

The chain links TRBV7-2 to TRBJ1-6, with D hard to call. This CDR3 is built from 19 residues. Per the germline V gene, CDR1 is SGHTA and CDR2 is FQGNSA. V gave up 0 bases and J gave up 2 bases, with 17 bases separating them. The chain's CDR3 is CASSLASFGMGTYNSPLHF. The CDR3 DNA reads TGTGCCAGCAGCTTAGCCTCTTTCGGGATGGGGACCTATAATTCACCCCTCCACTTT.

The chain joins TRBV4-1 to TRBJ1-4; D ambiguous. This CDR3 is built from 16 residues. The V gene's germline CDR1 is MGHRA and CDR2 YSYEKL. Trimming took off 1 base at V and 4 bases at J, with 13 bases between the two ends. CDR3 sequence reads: CASSQAQLPSNEKLFF. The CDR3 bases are TGCGCCAGCAGCCAAGCCCAGTTGCCGAGTAATGAAAAACTGTTTTTT.

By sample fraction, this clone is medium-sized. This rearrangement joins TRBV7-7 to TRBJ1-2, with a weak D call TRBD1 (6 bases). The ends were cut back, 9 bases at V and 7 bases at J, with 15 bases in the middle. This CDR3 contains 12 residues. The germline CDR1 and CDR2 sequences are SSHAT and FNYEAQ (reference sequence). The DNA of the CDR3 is TGTGCCAGACCTATCGGGGGGCTTGGCTACACCTTC. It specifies CARPIGGLGYTF.

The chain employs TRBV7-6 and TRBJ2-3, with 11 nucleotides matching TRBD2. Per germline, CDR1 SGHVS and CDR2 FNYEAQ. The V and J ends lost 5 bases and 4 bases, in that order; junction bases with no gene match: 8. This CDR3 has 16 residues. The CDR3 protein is CASSPSGGPGADTQYF. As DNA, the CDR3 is TGTGCCAGCAGCCCTAGCGGGGGGCCCGGGGCAGATACGCAGTATTTT.

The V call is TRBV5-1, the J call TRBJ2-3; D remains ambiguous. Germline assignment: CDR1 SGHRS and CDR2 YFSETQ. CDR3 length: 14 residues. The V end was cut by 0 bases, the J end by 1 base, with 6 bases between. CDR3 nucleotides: TGCGCCAGCAGCTTGGGACCCGGCACAGATACGCAGTATTTT. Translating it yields CASSLGPGTDTQYF.

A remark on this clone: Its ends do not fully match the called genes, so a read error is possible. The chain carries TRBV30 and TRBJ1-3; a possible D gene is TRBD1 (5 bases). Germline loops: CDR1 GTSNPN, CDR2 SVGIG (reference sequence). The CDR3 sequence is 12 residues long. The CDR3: CLSLGLGNTIYF. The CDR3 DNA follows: TGCCTATCCCTGGGACTCGGAAACACCATATATTTT.

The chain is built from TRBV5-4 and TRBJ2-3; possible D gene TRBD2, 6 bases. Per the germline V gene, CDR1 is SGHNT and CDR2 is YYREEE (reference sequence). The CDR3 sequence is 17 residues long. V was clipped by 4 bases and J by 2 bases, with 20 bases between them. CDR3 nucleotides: TGTGCCAGCAGCCCCAGTTATAGCGGAACTCTCACAGATACGCAGTATTTT. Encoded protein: CASSPSYSGTLTDTQYF.

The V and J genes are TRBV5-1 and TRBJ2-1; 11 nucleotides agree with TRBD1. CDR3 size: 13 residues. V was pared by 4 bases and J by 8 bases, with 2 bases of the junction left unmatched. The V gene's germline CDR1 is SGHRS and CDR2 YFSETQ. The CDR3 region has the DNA TGCGCCAGCAGCGGACAGGGGGCGGATGAGCAGTTCTTC. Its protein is CASSGQGADEQFF.

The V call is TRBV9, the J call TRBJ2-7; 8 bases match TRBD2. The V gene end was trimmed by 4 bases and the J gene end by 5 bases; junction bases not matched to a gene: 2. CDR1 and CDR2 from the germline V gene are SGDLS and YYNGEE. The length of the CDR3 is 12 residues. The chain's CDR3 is CASSPGGDEQYF. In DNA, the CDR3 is TGTGCCAGCAGCCCGGGGGGGGACGAGCAGTACTTC. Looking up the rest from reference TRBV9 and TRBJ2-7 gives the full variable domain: DSGVTQTPKHLITATGQRVTLRCSPRSGDLSVYWYQQSLDQGLQFLIQYYNGEERAKGNILERFSAQQFPDLHSELNLSSLELGDSALYFCASSPGGDEQYFGPGTRLTVT.

Here the CDR3 reads CSLRGGEAFF. Here the CDR3 DNA reads TGCAGCCTTAGGGGGGGTGAAGCTTTCTTT. This chain uses TRBV29-1 with TRBJ1-1, with D perhaps matching TRBD1 (6 bases). From germline, CDR1 is SQVTM and CDR2 ANQGSEA. This CDR3 is 10 amino acids long. The V end was cut by 8 bases, the J end by 7 bases, with 11 bases between.

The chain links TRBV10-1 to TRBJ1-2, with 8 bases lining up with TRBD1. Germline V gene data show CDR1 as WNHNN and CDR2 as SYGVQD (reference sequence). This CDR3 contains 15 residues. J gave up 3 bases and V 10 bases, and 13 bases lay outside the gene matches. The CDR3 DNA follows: TGCGCCACAAGCCCCTTTCGGACAGGGTACTATGGCTACACCTTC. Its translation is CATSPFRTGYYGYTF.

CDR3 in DNA: TGTGCCAGCAGCAAAGACAGGGTAAGACCCCTCCACTTT. Its translation: CASSKDRVRPLHF. The chain has TRBV21-1 and TRBJ1-6; the D call of TRBD1 is as the table states it, not checked on the DNA. TRBV21-1 counts as a pseudogene. The CDR3 length is 13 residues.

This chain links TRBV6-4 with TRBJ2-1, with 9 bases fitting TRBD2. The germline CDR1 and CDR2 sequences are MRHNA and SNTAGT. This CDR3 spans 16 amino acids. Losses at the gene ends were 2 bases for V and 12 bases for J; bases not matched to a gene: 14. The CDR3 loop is CASSDLGGGAGIRQFF. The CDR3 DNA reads TGTGCCAGCAGTGACCTAGGCGGGGGGGCCGGGATAAGGCAGTTCTTC.

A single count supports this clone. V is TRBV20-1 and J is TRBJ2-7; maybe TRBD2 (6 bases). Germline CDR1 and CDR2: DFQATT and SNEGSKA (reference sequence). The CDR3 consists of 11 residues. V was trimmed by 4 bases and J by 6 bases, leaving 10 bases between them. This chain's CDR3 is CSAIWGVEQYF. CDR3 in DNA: TGCAGTGCTATTTGGGGGGTCGAGCAGTACTTC.